These 11 T cell receptor beta chains originate from one sample sequenced in a study of T cells in localized non-small cell lung cancer (dated by TCRdb to between 2020 and 2021). The library relied on the immunoSEQ multiplex PCR assay. This immuneACCESS table, as held by TCRdb, lists in-frame sequences with V and J called but not all clones. Of the missing ones, under half trace to an unresolved V gene in checked studies; the others have no known cause. This sample is represented by about 43,000 clones; 91% of them were singletons. The top ten clones comprise 10% of the sample. Source: PBMCs, taken before any cancer treatment. All receptors come from a woman aged 35 to 69 with stage II lung adenocarcinoma.

This chain links TRBV19 with TRBJ2-2; D gene ambiguous. Germline V gene sequence: CDR1 LNHDA, CDR2 SQIVND (reference sequence). Trimming left V 0 bases short and J 6 bases short, with 11 bases between. This CDR3 contains 15 residues. CDR3 in amino acids: CASSIESGTAGELFF. The DNA for the CDR3 is TGTGCCAGTAGTATAGAATCCGGAACGGCCGGGGAGCTGTTTTTT.

The gene calls are TRBV5-1 and TRBJ2-6, with 9 positions matching TRBD1. CDR3 length: 14 amino acids. Germline CDR1 and CDR2: SGHRS and YFSETQ. With V trimmed by 5 bases and J by 7 bases, 4 bases remained unmatched. CDR3 bases: TGCGCCAGCAGAAGGGACAGGGCTGCCAACGTCCTGACTTTC. It codes for CASRRDRAANVLTF.

The V gene is TRBV7-8, the J gene TRBJ2-1; the match to TRBD2 covers 7 bases. V shed 5 bases, J shed 6 bases, and the junction held 7 bases outside the gene matches. Germline lookup yields CDR1 SGHVS and CDR2 FQNEAQ. This CDR3 is 14 amino acids long. CDR3 protein: CASSRLAGPNEQFF. As DNA, the CDR3 is TGTGCCAGCAGCAGGTTAGCGGGCCCCAATGAGCAGTTCTTC.

This clone was counted a few times. V gene TRBV13 combines with J gene TRBJ1-1, with a weak D call TRBD1 (6 bases). Germline V gives CDR1 PRHDT, CDR2 FYEKMQ (reference sequence). The germline V and J ends were trimmed by 3 bases and 10 bases, with 12 bases remaining between them. CDR3 size: 12 residues. CDR3 bases: TGTGCCAGCAGCTTCGGGGTAGGGGGAGCTTTCTTT. Amino acid sequence: CASSFGVGGAFF. Complete variable domain (other parts from reference TRBV13 and TRBJ1-1): AAGVIQSPRHLIKEKRETATLKCYPIPRHDTVYWYQQGPGQDPQFLISFYEKMQSDKGSIPDRFSAQQFSDYHSELNMSSLELGDSALYFCASSFGVGGAFFGQGTRLTVV.

This rearrangement joins TRBV5-5 to TRBJ2-5; D uncertain. The germline gives CDR1 SGHKS, CDR2 YYEKEE (reference sequence). This CDR3 contains 13 residues. Trimming stripped 4 bases from V and 0 bases from J, with 7 bases between. CDR3 nucleotide sequence: TGTGCCAGCAGCCCCGATTACCAAGAGACCCAGTACTTC. Its translation: CASSPDYQETQYF.

This chain links TRBV11-2 with TRBJ2-2, with a possible D match to TRBD2 (6 bases). Trimming left V 0 bases short and J 9 bases short, with 14 bases between. Germline CDR1 is SGHAT and CDR2 is FQNNGV. The CDR3 is 15 amino acids. The CDR3 nucleotides read TGTGCCAGCAGCTTAGATGCGGGGATTAATAGGGAGCTGTTTTTT. Its protein product is CASSLDAGINRELFF.

This clone has only one observation. This rearrangement joins TRBV28 to TRBJ2-5; 8 bases agree with TRBD2. V dropped 6 bases and J dropped 4; count of bases not matched to a gene: 13. CDR1 is MDHEN, CDR2 SYDVKM, per germline. This CDR3 region has 16 residues. The DNA for the CDR3 is TGTGCCAGCAGCCCCCGGGTAGCGGGGAGTGTAGAGACCCAGTACTTC. Encoded protein: CASSPRVAGSVETQYF.

V is TRBV29-1 and J is TRBJ2-5, with a weak D call TRBD1 (7 bases). The CDR3 spans 13 residues. CDR1 and CDR2 from the germline V gene are SQVTM and ANQGSEA. V dropped 5 bases and J dropped 4 bases, with 14 bases sitting between them. DNA of the CDR3: TGCAGCGTTACTTCAGGGGGGCGAGAGACCCAGTACTTC. As protein: CSVTSGGRETQYF.

The J gene is TRBJ1-1, the V gene TRBV7-8; D possibly corresponds to TRBD1 (5 bases). The CDR3 is 14 amino acids. Trimming stripped 8 bases from V and 9 bases from J, with 22 bases between. Looked up from germline, CDR1 is SGHVS and CDR2 is FQNEAQ. The CDR3 here is CASGPNRSSNKAFF. The DNA of the CDR3 is TGTGCCAGCGGCCCTAACAGGAGCTCCAATAAAGCTTTCTTT.

The chain recombines TRBV28 with TRBJ1-1; TRBD1 matches at 9 bases. The trim removed 2 bases at V and 0 bases at J, leaving 1 base unmatched. Per germline, CDR1 MDHEN and CDR2 SYDVKM. This CDR3 is 15 amino acids long. The CDR3 DNA is TGTGCCAGCAGTTTAAACAGGGGGCTGAACACTGAAGCTTTCTTT. It specifies CASSLNRGLNTEAFF.

The rearrangement links TRBV7-9 to TRBJ1-1; the match to TRBD1 covers 9 bases. CDR3 length equals 13 residues. CDR1 SEHNR and CDR2 FQNEAQ come from the germline V gene (reference sequence). Trimming at V came to 2 bases and at J to 11 bases, leaving 6 bases not matched to a gene. The CDR3 bases are TGTGCCAGCAGCTTAACACAGGGGGCAGGGGCTTTCTTT. It yields the protein CASSLTQGAGAFF.